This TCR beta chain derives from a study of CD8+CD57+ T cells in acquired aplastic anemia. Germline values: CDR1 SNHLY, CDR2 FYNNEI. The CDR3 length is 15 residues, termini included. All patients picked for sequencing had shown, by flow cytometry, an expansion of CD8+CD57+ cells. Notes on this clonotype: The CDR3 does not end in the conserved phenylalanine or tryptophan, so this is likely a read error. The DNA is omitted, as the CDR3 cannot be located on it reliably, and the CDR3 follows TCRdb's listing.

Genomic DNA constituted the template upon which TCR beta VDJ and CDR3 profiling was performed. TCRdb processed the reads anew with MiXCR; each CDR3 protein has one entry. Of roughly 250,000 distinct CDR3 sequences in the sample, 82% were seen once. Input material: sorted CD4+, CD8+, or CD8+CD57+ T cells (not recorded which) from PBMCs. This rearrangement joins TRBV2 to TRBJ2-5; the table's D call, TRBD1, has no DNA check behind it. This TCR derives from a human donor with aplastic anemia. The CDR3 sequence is CASGDGGTYTHYFGP.